This paragraph reports one T cell receptor (beta chain). The antigen is unknown. This sample is drawn from a study of post-analysis software for immune sequencing data. Included in the TCR beta cDNA libraries were unique molecular identifiers. TCRdb re-analysed the PCR reads in MiXCR, keeping a single row per CDR3 protein. The sample holds about 540,000 distinct CDR3 sequences, around 34% seen once. Trimming took 4 bases from V and 2 from J, leaving 12 bases between them. The CDR3 is 13 amino acids. The germline V gene has CDR1 DFQATT and CDR2 SNEGSKA (reference sequence). Study-wide findings and caveats: Patients used four to six TRBV segments, including TRBV5-6, TRBV5-1 and TRBV20-1, more often than controls.

The origin of this receptor is a girl younger than 18 with multiple sclerosis. The sample consisted of blood. The V call is TRBV20-1, the J call TRBJ2-7; D is possibly TRBD1 or TRBD2 (6 bases each). The CDR3: CSATPGAAYEQYF. CDR3 DNA: TGCAGTGCTACTCCGGGGGCAGCCTACGAGCAGTACTTC.